The clone carrying this T cell receptor beta chain was seen only a few times. Antigen: not known. RNA transcripts were the template, and TCR beta CDR3 regions were amplified from them. RT-PCR was first run with HTBI primers, then multiplex PCR in a second round. TCRdb called the multiplex PCR reads again in MiXCR, with one record for every CDR3 protein. Here the sample spans about 620,000 distinct CDR3 sequences, 20% to 25% being singletons. Hyperthyroidism patients had new diagnoses, durations under 2 months, and ages of 18 to 65. The PBMCs were taken from around 9 ml of fresh peripheral blood. The sample originates from a study of Graves' ophthalmopathy and Graves' hyperthyroidism. Study at large: Peripheral blood was gathered at first diagnosis, ahead of any treatment whatsoever.

Germline V gene sequence: CDR1 SNHLY, CDR2 FYNNEI. V was cut by 11 bases and J by 4 bases, with 23 bases left in between. CDR3 length: 15 residues. General observations from the study: Detected in blood as well were most expanded thyroid clonotypes with frequency above 0.001.

This clonotype originated in a woman aged 18-35 years with stable Graves' hyperthyroidism. Some clones in this sample may be carry-over from other donors' samples. Sequencing input: peripheral blood. The chain links TRBV2 to TRBJ1-1, with D perhaps matching TRBD1 (6 bases). CDR3 nucleotide sequence: TGTGCCGACCTTCGACAGGTTGGACATGGCACTGAAGCTTTCTTT. Translation: CADLRQVGHGTEAFF.